The clone carrying this TCR beta chain was counted a few times. Original processing methods: Amplification of reference gene primers was used by the study to estimate nucleated cell counts. Assay: immunoSEQ multiplex PCR; the TCRdb copy retains only in-frame clones and omits some. That table furnishes V, J and clone size, whereas the DNA furnished D and trimming. The sample carries about 54,000 clones, 90% recorded once. This CDR3 is 16 amino acids long. CDR1 is SNHLY, CDR2 FYNNEI, per germline. V gave up 6 bases and J gave up 2 bases, with 16 bases separating them. This sample is part of a study of blood T cell repertoires in COVID-19. Study background: The United States, Italy and Spain provided the acute and convalescent COVID-19 samples. PBMCs, B-cell-depleted T cells, or T cells provided the cDNA or gDNA that made up the material.

This receptor was obtained from a woman aged 40 to 50 with active COVID-19. The sequenced material came from peripheral blood. The rearrangement joins TRBV2 to TRBJ1-4; TRBD1 might be the D (6 bases). For the CDR3, the DNA is TGTGCCAGCAGCCGACTCAGGGGATCGACTAATGAAAAACTGTTTTTT. Residues: CASSRLRGSTNEKLFF.